The 2 T cell receptor beta chains given below trace back to one sample, sequenced in a study of blood T cell repertoires in COVID-19. Measured with immunoSEQ multiplex PCR; TCRdb has only the in-frame clones, and not every one. The sample lists 200,000 to 250,000 clones; roughly 80% were seen once. Sequencing was done on a sample of peripheral blood. These receptors were collected from a woman of 80 years or more with active or convalescent COVID-19.

This rearrangement joins TRBV7-2 to TRBJ2-3, with 9 bases aligning to TRBD1. V shed 5 bases and J 1 base; nucleotides not matched to a gene: 4. This CDR3 comprises 15 residues. Germline V gene data show CDR1 as SGHTA and CDR2 as FQGNSA. The CDR3 region is CASSPRTGGTDTQYF. CDR3 in DNA: TGTGCCAGCAGCCCTCGGACAGGGGGCACAGATACGCAGTATTTT.

CDR3: CAWSVSRRTRHSTDTQYF. CDR3 sequence (DNA): TGTGCCTGGAGTGTATCCCGCCGGACTAGGCATAGCACAGATACGCAGTATTTT. V is TRBV30 and J is TRBJ2-3; 7 nucleotides align to TRBD2. J was trimmed by 0 bases and V by 0 bases; bases with no gene match: 12. Germline V gene lookup returns CDR1 GTSNPN and CDR2 SVGIG (reference sequence). The CDR3 has 18 amino acids.